This TCR beta chain originates from a study of Graves' ophthalmopathy and Graves' hyperthyroidism. The study's findings and limits: Between ophthalmopathy and stable hyperthyroidism, a 13-signature model drew a separation with about 88% sensitivity and less than 83% specificity.

Trimming left V 6 bases short and J 1 base short, with 10 bases between. CDR3 size: 13 residues. Germline CDR1 ENHRY, CDR2 SYGVKD. For repertoire sequencing, the TCR beta CDR3 regions were amplified from RNA transcripts. First-round RT-PCR relied on HTBI primers, and a second-round multiplex PCR came next. TCRdb analysed the multiplex PCR reads with MiXCR anew, one entry per CDR3 protein. The sample records about 400,000 distinct CDR3 sequences, about 18% being singletons. Those donors who had ophthalmopathy presented with moderate-to-severe activity, a CAS of ≥3, a NOSPECS of ≥4 and a duration under 3 months. The PBMCs used were ones drawn from about 9.7 ml of fresh peripheral blood. A remark on this clonotype: The antigen remains unidentified.

The receptor was isolated from a young woman with Graves' ophthalmopathy. The chain joins TRBV10-3 to TRBJ2-7; perhaps TRBD1 as D (7 bases). The sequencing sample was made of peripheral blood. In nucleotides, the CDR3 is TGTGCCATCAGGGGGGGACAGTCCTACGAGCAGTACTTC. This codes for CAIRGGQSYEQYF.